The clone carrying this T cell receptor (beta chain) came up once. The CDR3 covers 13 residues. Germline V gene lookup returns CDR1 SNHLY and CDR2 FYNNEI. The V gene lost 4 bases and the J gene lost 4 bases, with 5 bases spanning the gap. Seattle's enrolled individuals joined amid active infection and were then monitored longitudinally. This record comes from a study of blood T cell repertoires in COVID-19. Study details: Sites in the United States, Italy and Spain provided acute and convalescent COVID-19 samples.

As processed by the authors: How many nucleated cells were present was estimated from reference gene primer amplification. The data were produced by immunoSEQ multiplex PCR, yet TCRdb's version contains in-frame clones alone and is incomplete. The V and J calls and the clone size are those of that table, but D and trimming were determined from the DNA. The top ten clones hold roughly a sixth of a sample with 200,000 or so clones, 70% to 90% of them seen once. The V call is TRBV2, the J call TRBJ1-6; unclear D gene. The sample consisted of peripheral blood. This sequence originates from a man over 45 with COVID-19, enrolled during active disease. The CDR3 here is CASSGGYNSPLHF. The CDR3 DNA reads TGTGCCAGCAGTGGAGGGTATAATTCACCCCTCCACTTT.